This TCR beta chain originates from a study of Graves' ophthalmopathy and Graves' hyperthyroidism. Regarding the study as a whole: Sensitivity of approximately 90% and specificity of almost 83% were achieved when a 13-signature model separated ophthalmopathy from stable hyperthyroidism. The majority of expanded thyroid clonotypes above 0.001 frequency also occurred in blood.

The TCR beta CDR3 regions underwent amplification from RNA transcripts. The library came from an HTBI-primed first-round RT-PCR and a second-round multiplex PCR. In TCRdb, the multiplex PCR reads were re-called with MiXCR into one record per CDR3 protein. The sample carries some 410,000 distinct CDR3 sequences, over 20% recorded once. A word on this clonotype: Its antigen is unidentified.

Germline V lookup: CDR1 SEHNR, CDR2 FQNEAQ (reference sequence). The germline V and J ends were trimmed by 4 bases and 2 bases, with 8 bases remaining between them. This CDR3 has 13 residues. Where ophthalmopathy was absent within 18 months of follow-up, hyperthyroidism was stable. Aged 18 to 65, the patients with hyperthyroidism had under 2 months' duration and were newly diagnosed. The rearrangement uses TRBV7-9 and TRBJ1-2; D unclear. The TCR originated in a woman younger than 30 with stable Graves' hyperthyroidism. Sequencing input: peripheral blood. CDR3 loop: CASSSGPNYGYTF. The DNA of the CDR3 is TGTGCCAGCAGCTCCGGGCCAAACTATGGCTACACCTTC.